These T cell receptor beta chains were read from a single sample in a study of T cell changes during pregnancy in multiple sclerosis. Sequencing was performed with immunoSEQ multiplex PCR; in TCRdb, only in-frame clones are kept and a portion is missing. The sample yields roughly 85,000 clones, about 89% seen once. Sequenced here: peripheral blood, sampled in the first trimester of pregnancy. These receptor sequences come from a female donor with multiple sclerosis, enrolled in a pregnancy study. Each CDR3 is given with its conserved first and last residue. A D gene is named only where the DNA matches it firmly. Where a row states a size, it is once, few, many or the class of an expanded clone; other rows omit it.

v_call	clone_size	d_call	j_call	cdr3_aa	cdr3_nt
TRBV6-5	-	-	TRBJ1-1	CASSHSSFSEAFF	TGTGCCAGCAGTCACTCATCTTTCTCTGAAGCTTTCTTT
TRBV5-4	-	-	TRBJ1-5	CASSPDGGPGQPQHF	TGTGCCAGCAGCCCTGACGGAGGTCCAGGTCAGCCCCAGCATTTT
TRBV4-1	-	TRBD2	TRBJ2-3	CASSPTGGGADTQYF	TGCGCCAGCAGCCCTACCGGCGGGGGGGCAGATACGCAGTATTTT
TRBV5-6	-	-	TRBJ2-7	CASREQGFGGEQYF	TGTGCCAGCAGAGAGCAGGGGTTCGGAGGCGAGCAGTACTTC
TRBV25-1	-	-	TRBJ2-3	CASSEGADTQYF	TGTGCCAGCAGTGAGGGGGCGGATACGCAGTATTTT
TRBV5-1	-	-	TRBJ2-5	CASSFTAEETQYF	TGCGCCAGCAGCTTCACAGCCGAAGAGACCCAGTACTTC
TRBV27	-	TRBD1	TRBJ2-1	CASSLPTGDAEQFF	TGTGCCAGCAGTTTACCGACAGGGGATGCGGAGCAGTTCTTC
TRBV6-5	-	TRBD1	TRBJ1-2	CASSPGQGYYGYTF	TGTGCCAGCAGTCCGGGACAGGGATACTATGGCTACACCTTC
TRBV30	-	TRBD1	TRBJ1-3	CAWSDRGSGNTIYF	TGTGCCTGGAGTGACAGGGGCTCTGGAAACACCATATATTTT
TRBV5-3	-	TRBD2	TRBJ2-7	CARRGVRSGRSYEQYF	TGTGCCAGAAGGGGGGTAAGAAGCGGGAGGAGTTACGAGCAGTACTTC
TRBV5-1	-	-	TRBJ2-1	CASSLGSPTSYNEQFF	TGCGCCAGCAGCTTGGGGAGCCCCACTTCCTACAATGAGCAGTTCTTC
TRBV5-4	-	-	TRBJ2-7	CASSHQTETYEQYF	TGTGCCAGCAGCCATCAGACGGAGACCTACGAGCAGTACTTC
TRBV27	-	-	TRBJ1-2	CASSLSGRLGYTF	TGTGCCAGCAGTTTATCCGGAAGACTTGGCTACACCTTC
TRBV10-3	-	-	TRBJ1-1	CAILPQGSNTEAFF	TGTGCCATACTACCGCAGGGATCCAACACTGAAGCTTTCTTT
TRBV5-4	-	-	TRBJ2-3	CASSLGGVIGADTQYF	TGTGCCAGCAGCTTGGGGGGTGTAATAGGGGCGGATACGCAGTATTTT
TRBV14	few	-	TRBJ2-3	CASSQDRGDTQYF	TGTGCCAGCAGCCAAGATCGGGGGGATACGCAGTATTTT
TRBV19	-	TRBD1	TRBJ1-5	CASSRTGEQPQHF	TGTGCCAGTAGTAGGACAGGGGAACAGCCCCAGCATTTT
TRBV11-3	-	-	TRBJ2-3	CASSLVLAPISTDTQYF	TGTGCCAGCAGCTTAGTGCTAGCGCCAATTAGCACAGATACGCAGTATTTT
TRBV28	-	TRBD1	TRBJ2-2	CASRTPTGGRTGELFF	TGTGCCAGCAGAACACCGACAGGGGGTAGGACCGGGGAGCTGTTTTTT
TRBV6-5	-	TRBD1	TRBJ2-7	CASSYDRAVSEQYF	TGTGCCAGCAGTTATGACAGGGCGGTGAGCGAGCAGTACTTC
TRBV10-3	-	TRBD2	TRBJ2-1	CAISADPGLAGDNEQFF	TGTGCCATCAGCGCAGATCCGGGACTAGCGGGGGACAATGAGCAGTTCTTC
TRBV4-2	-	TRBD2	TRBJ2-2	CASSQGVAGGIAGELFF	TGTGCCAGCAGCCAAGGTGTGGCGGGAGGGATTGCCGGGGAGCTGTTTTTT
TRBV14	-	TRBD1	TRBJ1-6	CASSAGQAGNSPLHF	TGTGCCAGCAGCGCCGGACAGGCGGGTAATTCACCCCTCCACTTT
TRBV7-8	-	-	TRBJ2-7	CASSLDSSYEQYF	TGTGCCAGCAGCTTAGACAGCTCCTACGAGCAGTACTTC
TRBV7-9	-	-	TRBJ1-1	CASSSQGTVNTEAFF	TGTGCCAGCAGCTCTCAGGGAACAGTTAACACTGAAGCTTTCTTT
TRBV29-1	few	TRBD1	TRBJ2-3	CSGRTGTVSADTQYF	TGCAGCGGTCGTACCGGGACAGTTAGCGCAGATACGCAGTATTTT
TRBV4-1	-	-	TRBJ2-7	CASSHPPRGSYEQYF	TGCGCCAGCAGCCACCCCCCAAGGGGCTCCTACGAGCAGTACTTC
TRBV7-6	-	TRBD2	TRBJ2-1	CASSPSDGEGLNNEQFF	TGTGCCAGCAGCCCCAGTGACGGGGAGGGCCTTAACAATGAGCAGTTCTTC
TRBV29-1	-	TRBD2	TRBJ2-4	CSGGGAKNIQYF	TGCAGCGGGGGAGGGGCCAAAAACATTCAGTACTTC
TRBV28	-	TRBD2	TRBJ2-7	CASSLGTSGRTSYEQYF	TGTGCCAGCAGTTTAGGAACTAGCGGGAGGACCTCCTACGAGCAGTACTTC
TRBV9	-	-	TRBJ1-3	CASSVEGGGNTIYF	TGTGCCTCCAGCGTGGAGGGCGGGGGAAACACCATATATTTT
TRBV7-2	-	-	TRBJ2-7	CASSLGVRREQYF	TGTGCCAGCAGCTTAGGCGTCAGGAGGGAGCAGTACTTC
TRBV19	-	-	TRBJ2-7	CASSTGSSGTYEQYF	TGTGCCAGTAGTACCGGAAGTAGCGGCACCTACGAGCAGTACTTC
TRBV19	once	-	TRBJ2-1	CASRLRGTEGNEQFF	TGTGCCAGTAGGCTCCGGGGGACGGAGGGTAATGAGCAGTTCTTC
TRBV20-1	-	-	TRBJ1-1	CSSVVDAAFF	TGCAGTTCGGTCGTCGATGCAGCTTTCTTT
TRBV7-3	-	TRBD1	TRBJ2-5	CASSLNPLTGGKETQYF	TGTGCCAGCAGCTTAAACCCTCTAACAGGGGGCAAGGAGACCCAGTACTTC
TRBV28	-	-	TRBJ1-4	CASSPEAGWNEKLFF	TGTGCCAGCAGCCCTGAGGCAGGGTGGAATGAAAAACTGTTTTTT
TRBV30	-	-	TRBJ2-1	CAWRAGSYNEQFF	TGTGCCTGGAGGGCGGGGTCCTACAATGAGCAGTTCTTC
TRBV6-1	-	TRBD1	TRBJ1-5	CASKRGQGSLQPQHF	TGTGCCAGCAAGAGGGGACAGGGTAGTTTGCAGCCCCAGCATTTT
TRBV5-1	-	-	TRBJ2-3	CASGTFDTDTQYF	TGCGCCAGCGGGACTTTCGACACAGATACGCAGTATTTT
TRBV7-2	-	-	TRBJ2-7	CASSLASGLLYEQYF	TGTGCCAGCAGCTTAGCTTCGGGACTCCTCTACGAGCAGTACTTC
TRBV6-1	-	-	TRBJ1-4	CASNILQGEGEKLFF	TGTGCCAGCAACATTTTACAGGGAGAAGGAGAAAAACTGTTTTTT
TRBV5-1	-	TRBD2	TRBJ2-3	CASSLGAAGAGTDTQYF	TGCGCCAGCAGCTTGGGAGCCGCAGGAGCGGGAACAGATACGCAGTATTTT
TRBV5-3	-	-	TRBJ1-2	CARGGDYGYTF	TGTGCCAGGGGGGGTGACTATGGCTACACCTTC
TRBV5-1	-	TRBD2	TRBJ2-5	CASSLAGTSRQYF	TGCGCCAGCAGCTTGGCCGGGACTAGTCGCCAGTACTTC
TRBV9	-	TRBD2	TRBJ2-2	CASRGTSGLAGELFF	TGTGCCAGCAGGGGGACTAGCGGTCTCGCCGGGGAGCTGTTTTTT
TRBV5-1	-	-	TRBJ2-7	CASSQQGFEQYF	TGCGCCAGCAGCCAACAGGGTTTCGAGCAGTACTTC
TRBV6-1	-	TRBD1	TRBJ1-2	CASKNRGHYGYTF	TGTGCCAGTAAAAACAGGGGACACTATGGCTACACCTTC
TRBV19	-	-	TRBJ2-3	CATTGVRGTVTDTQYF	TGTGCCACCACAGGAGTAAGGGGGACGGTCACAGATACGCAGTATTTT
TRBV7-8	-	TRBD2	TRBJ2-7	CASSFSTRTSGRNEQYF	TGTGCCAGCAGCTTTTCCACCAGGACTAGCGGGAGGAACGAGCAGTACTTC
TRBV14	-	-	TRBJ2-2	CASSQGRTGELFF	TGTGCCAGCAGCCAAGGGAGAACCGGGGAGCTGTTTTTT
TRBV5-8	-	TRBD2	TRBJ2-3	CASSLGLAETPDTQYF	TGTGCCAGCAGCCTGGGACTAGCGGAGACCCCAGATACGCAGTATTTT